This note documents a single T cell receptor beta chain sequence. Per germline, CDR1 SQVTM and CDR2 ANQGSEA. The V and J ends lost 3 bases and 5 bases respectively, with 13 bases between them. CDR3 size: 13 residues. The sample belongs to a study of blood T cell repertoires in COVID-19. The method was immunoSEQ multiplex PCR; TCRdb's version includes in-frame clones alone and lacks a portion of them. The table has 330,000 or so clones, roughly 87% seen once. The chain carries TRBV29-1 and TRBJ2-5, with D perhaps matching TRBD2 (5 bases). The specimen sequenced was peripheral blood. The origin of this receptor is a woman aged 60-70 years with COVID-19, enrolled during active disease. CDR3 protein: CSVETDRGETQYF. CDR3 coding DNA: TGCAGCGTTGAGACGGACCGCGGGGAGACCCAGTACTTC. Complete variable domain (other parts from reference TRBV29-1 and TRBJ2-5): SAVISQKPSRDICQRGTSLTIQCQVDSQVTMMFWYRQQPGQSLTLIATANQGSEATYESGFVIDKFPISRPNLTFSTLTVSNMSPEDSSIYLCSVETDRGETQYFGPGTRLLVL.